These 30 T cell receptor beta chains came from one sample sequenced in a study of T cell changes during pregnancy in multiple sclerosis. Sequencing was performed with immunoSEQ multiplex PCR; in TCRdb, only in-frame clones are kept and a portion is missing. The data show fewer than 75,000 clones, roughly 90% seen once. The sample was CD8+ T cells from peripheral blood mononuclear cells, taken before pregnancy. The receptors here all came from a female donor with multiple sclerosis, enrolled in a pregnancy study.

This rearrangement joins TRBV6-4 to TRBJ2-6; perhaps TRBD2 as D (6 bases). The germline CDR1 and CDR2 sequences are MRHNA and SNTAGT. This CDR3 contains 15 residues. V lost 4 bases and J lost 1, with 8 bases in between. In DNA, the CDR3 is TGTGCCAGCAGTGCGGAGGGATCTGGGGCCAACGTCCTGACTTTC. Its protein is CASSAEGSGANVLTF.

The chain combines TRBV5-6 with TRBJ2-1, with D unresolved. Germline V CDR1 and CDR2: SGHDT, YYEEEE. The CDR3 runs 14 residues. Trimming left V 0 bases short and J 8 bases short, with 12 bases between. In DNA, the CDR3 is TGTGCCAGCAGCTTGGCGGCTAGAATCGATGAGCAGTTCTTC. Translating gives CASSLAARIDEQFF.

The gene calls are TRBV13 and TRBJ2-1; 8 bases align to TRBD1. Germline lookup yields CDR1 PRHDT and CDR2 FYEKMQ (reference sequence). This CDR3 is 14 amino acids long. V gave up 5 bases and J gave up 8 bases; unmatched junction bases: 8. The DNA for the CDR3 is TGTGCCAGCAGCACCCTTGACAGGGGAGATGAGCAGTTCTTC. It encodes CASSTLDRGDEQFF.

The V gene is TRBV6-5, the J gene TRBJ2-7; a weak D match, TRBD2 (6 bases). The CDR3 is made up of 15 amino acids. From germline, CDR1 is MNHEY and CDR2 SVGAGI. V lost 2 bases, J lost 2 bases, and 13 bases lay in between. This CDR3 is CASSYGWDLTYEQYF. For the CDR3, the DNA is TGTGCCAGCAGTTACGGGTGGGACTTGACCTACGAGCAGTACTTC.

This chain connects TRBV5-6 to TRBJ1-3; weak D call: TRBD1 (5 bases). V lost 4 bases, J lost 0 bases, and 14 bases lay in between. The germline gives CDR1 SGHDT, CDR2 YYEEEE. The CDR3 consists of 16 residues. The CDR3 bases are TGTGCCAGCAGCCGCGGGGGGGACTACTCTGGAAACACCATATATTTT. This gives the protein CASSRGGDYSGNTIYF.

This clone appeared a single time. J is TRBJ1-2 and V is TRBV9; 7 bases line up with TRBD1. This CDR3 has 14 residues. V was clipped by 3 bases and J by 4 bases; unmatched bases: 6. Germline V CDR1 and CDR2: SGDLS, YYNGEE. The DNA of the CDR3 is TGTGCCAGCAGCGGACAGACAGGGTTCTATGGCTACACCTTC. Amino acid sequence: CASSGQTGFYGYTF.

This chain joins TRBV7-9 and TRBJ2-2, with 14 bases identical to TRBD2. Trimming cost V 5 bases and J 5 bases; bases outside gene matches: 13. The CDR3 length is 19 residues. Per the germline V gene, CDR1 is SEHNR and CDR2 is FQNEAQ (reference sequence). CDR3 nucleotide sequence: TGTGCCAGCAGCACCCCCACGACTAGCGGGGGGGCGGGGACCGGGGAGCTGTTTTTT. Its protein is CASSTPTTSGGAGTGELFF. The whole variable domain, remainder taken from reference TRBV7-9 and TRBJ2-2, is DTGVSQNPRHKITKRGQNVTFRCDPISEHNRLYWYRQTLGQGPEFLTYFQNEAQLEKSRLLSDRFSAERPKGSFSTLEIQRTEQGDSAMYLCASSTPTTSGGAGTGELFFGEGSRLTVL.

The CDR3 bases are TGTGCCAGCAGCGTTGAGCTCCCGCTGGTCGAAAAACTGTTTTTT. Its translation: CASSVELPLVEKLFF. The V call is TRBV9, the J call TRBJ1-4; D is unresolved. The CDR3 is 15 residues long. V dropped 2 bases and J dropped 8 bases, with 16 bases sitting between them. Germline CDR1 reads SGDLS; CDR2 reads YYNGEE.

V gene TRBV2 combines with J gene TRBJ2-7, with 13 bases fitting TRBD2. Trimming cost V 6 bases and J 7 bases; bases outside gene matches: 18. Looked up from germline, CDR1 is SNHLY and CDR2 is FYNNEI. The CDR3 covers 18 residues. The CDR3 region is CASRERTSGGPDRGEQYF. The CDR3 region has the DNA TGTGCCAGCAGAGAACGGACTAGCGGGGGCCCTGATCGGGGGGAGCAGTACTTC.

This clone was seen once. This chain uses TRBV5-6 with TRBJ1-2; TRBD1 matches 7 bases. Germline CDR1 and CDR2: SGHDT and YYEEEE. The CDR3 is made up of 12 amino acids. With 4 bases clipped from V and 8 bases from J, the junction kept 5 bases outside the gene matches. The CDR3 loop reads CASSTGTDGYTF. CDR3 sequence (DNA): TGTGCCAGCAGCACGGGGACAGACGGCTACACCTTC.

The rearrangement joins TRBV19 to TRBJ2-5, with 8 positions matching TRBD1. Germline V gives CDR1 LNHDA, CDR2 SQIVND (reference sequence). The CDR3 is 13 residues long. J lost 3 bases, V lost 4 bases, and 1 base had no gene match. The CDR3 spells CASSTDREETQYF. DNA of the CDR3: TGTGCCAGTAGTACGGACAGGGAAGAGACCCAGTACTTC.

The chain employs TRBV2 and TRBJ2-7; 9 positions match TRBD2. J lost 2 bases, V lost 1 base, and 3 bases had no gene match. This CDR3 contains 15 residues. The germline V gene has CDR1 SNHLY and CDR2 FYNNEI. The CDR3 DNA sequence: TGTGCCAGCAGTGAAGGTGGCGGGGGGGCCTACGAGCAGTACTTC. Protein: CASSEGGGGAYEQYF.

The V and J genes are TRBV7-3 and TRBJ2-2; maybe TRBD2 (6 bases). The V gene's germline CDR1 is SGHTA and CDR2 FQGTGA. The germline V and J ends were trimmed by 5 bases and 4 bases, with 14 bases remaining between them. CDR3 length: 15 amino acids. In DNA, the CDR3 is TGTGCCAGCAGCCGGGGGTTAGGAGGCACCGGGGAGCTGTTTTTT. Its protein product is CASSRGLGGTGELFF.

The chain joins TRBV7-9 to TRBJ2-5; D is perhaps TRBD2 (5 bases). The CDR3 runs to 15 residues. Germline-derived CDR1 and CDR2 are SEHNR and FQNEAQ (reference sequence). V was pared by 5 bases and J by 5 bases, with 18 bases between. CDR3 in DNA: TGTGCCAGCAGCCCAGTTGTTGAGGGTTGGGAGACCCAGTACTTC. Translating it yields CASSPVVEGWETQYF.

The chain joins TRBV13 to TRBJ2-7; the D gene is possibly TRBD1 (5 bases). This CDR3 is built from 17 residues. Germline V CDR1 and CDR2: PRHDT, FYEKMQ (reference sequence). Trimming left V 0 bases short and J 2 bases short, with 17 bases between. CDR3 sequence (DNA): TGTGCCAGCAGCTTAGGCCTTACAGGCCACCCTCCCTACGAGCAGTACTTC. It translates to CASSLGLTGHPPYEQYF.

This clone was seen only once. The CDR3 loop is CASSGDSSYNEQFF. The CDR3, as DNA: TGTGCCAGCAGTGGGGACAGCTCCTACAATGAGCAGTTCTTC. The chain combines TRBV6-4 with TRBJ2-1, with TRBD1 matching over 7 bases. CDR1 and CDR2 from the germline V gene are MRHNA and SNTAGT. The CDR3 runs to 14 residues. The J segment lost 0 bases and the V segment lost 4 bases, leaving 0 bases of the junction unmatched.

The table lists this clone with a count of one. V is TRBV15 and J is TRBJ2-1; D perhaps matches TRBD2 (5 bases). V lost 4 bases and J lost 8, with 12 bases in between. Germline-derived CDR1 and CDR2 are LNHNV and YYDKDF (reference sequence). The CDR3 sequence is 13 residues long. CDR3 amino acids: CATSTPGVYEQFF. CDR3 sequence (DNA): TGTGCCACCAGCACCCCCGGGGTATATGAGCAGTTCTTC.

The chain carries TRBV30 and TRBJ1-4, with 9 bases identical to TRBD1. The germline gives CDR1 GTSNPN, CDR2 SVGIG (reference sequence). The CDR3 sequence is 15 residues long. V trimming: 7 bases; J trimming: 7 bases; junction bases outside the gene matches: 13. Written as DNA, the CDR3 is TGTGCCTCTACCCCTCCGGGACAGGGTTTTGAAAAACTGTTTTTT. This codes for CASTPPGQGFEKLFF.

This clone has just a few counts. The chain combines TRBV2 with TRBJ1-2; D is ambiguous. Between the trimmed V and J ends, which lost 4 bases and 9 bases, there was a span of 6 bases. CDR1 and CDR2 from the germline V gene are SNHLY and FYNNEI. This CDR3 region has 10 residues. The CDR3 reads CASSGLSYTF. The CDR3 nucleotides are TGTGCCAGCAGTGGACTAAGCTACACCTTC.

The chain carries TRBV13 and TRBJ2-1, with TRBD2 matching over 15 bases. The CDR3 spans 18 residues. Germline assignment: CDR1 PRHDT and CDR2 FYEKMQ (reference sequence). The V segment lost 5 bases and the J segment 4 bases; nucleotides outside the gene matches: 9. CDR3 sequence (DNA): TGTGCCAGCAGCACAGAGGGACTAGCGGGGGGCCAATACAATGAGCAGTTCTTC. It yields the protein CASSTEGLAGGQYNEQFF.

The CDR3 DNA is TGTGCCAGTACTAACAGGGAAAACACTGAAGCTTTCTTT. Protein: CASTNRENTEAFF. The chain links TRBV19 to TRBJ1-1; D may be TRBD1 (6 bases). The length of the CDR3 is 13 residues. Trimming pared 7 bases from V and 2 bases from J, leaving 11 bases between. Germline V gives CDR1 LNHDA, CDR2 SQIVND (reference sequence).

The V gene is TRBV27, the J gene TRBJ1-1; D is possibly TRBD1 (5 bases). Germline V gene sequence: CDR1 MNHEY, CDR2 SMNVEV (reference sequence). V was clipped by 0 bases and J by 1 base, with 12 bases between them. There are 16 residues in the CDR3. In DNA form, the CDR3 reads TGTGCCAGCAGTTTATCTTGGGGGGTTGGGAACACTGAAGCTTTCTTT. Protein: CASSLSWGVGNTEAFF.

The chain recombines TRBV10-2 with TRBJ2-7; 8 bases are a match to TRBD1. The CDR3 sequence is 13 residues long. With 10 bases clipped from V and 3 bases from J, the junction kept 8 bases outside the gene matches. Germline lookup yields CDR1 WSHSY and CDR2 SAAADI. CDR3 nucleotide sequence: TGCGCCACCACCGGCAGGGGGCACTACGAGCAGTACTTC. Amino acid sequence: CATTGRGHYEQYF.

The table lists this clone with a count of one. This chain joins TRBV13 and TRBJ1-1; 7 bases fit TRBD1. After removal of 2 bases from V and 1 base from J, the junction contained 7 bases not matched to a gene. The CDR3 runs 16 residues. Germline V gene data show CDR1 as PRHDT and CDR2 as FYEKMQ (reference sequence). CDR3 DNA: TGTGCCAGCAGCTTATCTCCGTCAGGGGGGAACACTGAAGCTTTCTTT. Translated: CASSLSPSGGNTEAFF.

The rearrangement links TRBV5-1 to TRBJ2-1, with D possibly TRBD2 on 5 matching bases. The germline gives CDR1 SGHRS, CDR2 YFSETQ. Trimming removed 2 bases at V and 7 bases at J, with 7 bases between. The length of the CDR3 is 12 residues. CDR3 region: CASSFTSNEQFF. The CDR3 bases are TGCGCCAGCAGCTTTACTAGTAATGAGCAGTTCTTC.

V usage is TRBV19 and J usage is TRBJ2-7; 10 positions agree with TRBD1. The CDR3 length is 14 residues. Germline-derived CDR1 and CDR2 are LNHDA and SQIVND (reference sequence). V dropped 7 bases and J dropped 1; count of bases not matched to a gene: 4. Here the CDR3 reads CASTPGQGSYEQYF. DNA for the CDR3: TGTGCCAGTACCCCGGGACAGGGGTCCTACGAGCAGTACTTC. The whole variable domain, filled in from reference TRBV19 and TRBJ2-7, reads DGGITQSPKYLFRKEGQNVTLSCEQNLNHDAMYWYRQDPGQGLRLIYYSQIVNDFQKGDIAEGYSVSREKKESFPLTVTSAQKNPTAFYLCASTPGQGSYEQYFGPGTRLTVT.

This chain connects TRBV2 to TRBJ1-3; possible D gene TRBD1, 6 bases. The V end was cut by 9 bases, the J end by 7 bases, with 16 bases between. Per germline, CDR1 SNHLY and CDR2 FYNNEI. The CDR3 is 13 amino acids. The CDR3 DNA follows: TGTGCCAGGAGGGGGGGAGTTACGAACACCATATATTTT. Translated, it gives CARRGGVTNTIYF.

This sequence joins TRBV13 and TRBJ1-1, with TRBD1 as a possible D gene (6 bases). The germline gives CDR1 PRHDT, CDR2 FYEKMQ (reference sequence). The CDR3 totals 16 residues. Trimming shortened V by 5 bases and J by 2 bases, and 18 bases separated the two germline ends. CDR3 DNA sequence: TGTGCCAGCAGCGGGCCAGAGGACAGTGTCAACACTGAAGCTTTCTTT. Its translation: CASSGPEDSVNTEAFF.

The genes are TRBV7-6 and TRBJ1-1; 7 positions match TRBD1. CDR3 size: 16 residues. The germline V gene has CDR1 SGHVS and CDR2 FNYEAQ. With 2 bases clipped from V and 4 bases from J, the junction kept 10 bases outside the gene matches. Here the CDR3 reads CASSLSPGGLSTEAFF. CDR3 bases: TGTGCCAGCAGCTTATCACCAGGGGGGCTGAGCACTGAAGCTTTCTTT.

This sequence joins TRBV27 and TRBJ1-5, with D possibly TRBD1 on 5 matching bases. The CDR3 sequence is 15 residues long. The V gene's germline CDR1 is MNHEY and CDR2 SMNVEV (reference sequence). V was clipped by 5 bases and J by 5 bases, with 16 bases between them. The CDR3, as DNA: TGTGCCAGCAGTGCCCTGGGAGGGGCGGATCAGCCCCAGCATTTT. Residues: CASSALGGADQPQHF.